The next 22 T cell receptor beta chains were all read from a single sample in a study of T cells in Graves' hyperthyroidism and ophthalmopathy. The CDR3 regions of TCR beta were amplified from RNA transcripts. HTBI primers drove first-round RT-PCR of the TCR CDR3. MiXCR was run by TCRdb on the multiplex PCR reads, yielding one entry per CDR3 protein. In the table there are about 320,000 distinct CDR3 sequences, roughly 15% of which are singletons. Sequencing input: blood. The receptors come from a man aged 30 to 45 with Graves' hyperthyroidism.

The sample holds a few counts of this clonotype. This sequence joins TRBV20-1 and TRBJ2-7; TRBD2 matches at 8 bases. The CDR3 is made up of 16 amino acids. Germline V gives CDR1 DFQATT, CDR2 SNEGSKA (reference sequence). The V and J ends lost 0 bases and 3 bases, in that order; junction bases with no gene match: 10. CDR3 nucleotide sequence: TGCAGTGCTAGAGATAGTGGGGGCGGGAGGAACTACGAGCAGTACTTC. It yields the protein CSARDSGGGRNYEQYF.

This clonotype was seen repeatedly, ten times or more. This chain uses TRBV18 with TRBJ1-3; TRBD1 might be the D (5 bases). This CDR3 contains 15 residues. Trimming removed 0 bases from V and 2 bases from J, with 8 bases in between. CDR1 is KGHSH, CDR2 LQKENI, per germline. This CDR3 reads CASSPPGVPGNTIYF. The CDR3 bases are TGTGCCAGCTCACCACCGGGGGTGCCTGGAAACACCATATATTTT.

This clonotype was observed at least ten times. V usage is TRBV12-3 or TRBV12-4 and J usage is TRBJ2-7, with D perhaps matching TRBD1 or TRBD2 (5 bases each). Trimming cost V 3 bases and J 6 bases, with 9 bases left between them. This CDR3 region has 12 residues. CDR3 bases: TGTGCCAGCAGTTTGTGGGGGACCGAGCAGTACTTC. Protein product: CASSLWGTEQYF.

At least ten counts were recorded for this clonotype. DNA of the CDR3: TGTGCCAGCAGTTTATTGTCAGCGAGCAGCACAGATACGCAGTATTTT. Translation: CASSLLSASSTDTQYF. The rearrangement joins TRBV27 to TRBJ2-3; D gene ambiguous. CDR3 length: 16 residues. Germline CDR1 reads MNHEY; CDR2 reads SMNVEV (reference sequence). V shed 1 base and J shed 0 bases, with 11 bases lying between them.

This clonotype was seen repeatedly, ten times or more. This chain uses TRBV11-2 with TRBJ2-3, with D possibly TRBD2 on 6 matching bases. This CDR3 is 16 amino acids long. Trimming cost V 5 bases and J 0 bases, with 15 bases left between them. Germline V gene lookup returns CDR1 SGHAT and CDR2 FQNNGV. This CDR3 reads CASSPGTLGSTDTQYF. The DNA for the CDR3 is TGTGCCAGCAGCCCCGGGACTTTGGGGAGCACAGATACGCAGTATTTT.

This clonotype appeared many times. V is TRBV5-1 and J is TRBJ1-1; 7 bases are shared with TRBD1. The CDR3 has 13 residues. In germline, CDR1 is SGHRS, CDR2 YFSETQ. With V trimmed by 5 bases and J by 8 bases, 9 bases remained unmatched. The CDR3: CASRNRQGREAFF. CDR3 coding DNA: TGCGCCAGCAGGAACAGACAGGGAAGGGAAGCTTTCTTT.

With respect to this clonotype: A much larger clone differs from this one at a single base, so this may be a read error. The rearrangement uses TRBV7-9 and TRBJ2-2; tentatively, D is TRBD1 (5 bases). Per germline, CDR1 SEHNR and CDR2 FQNEAQ (reference sequence). This CDR3 is built from 15 residues. Here the CDR3 reads CASGLTRDGTGELFF. The CDR3 region has the DNA TGTGCCAGCGGCTTAACCAGGGATGGCACCGGGGAGCTGTTTTTT.

This clonotype appeared many times. V and J are TRBV6-1 and TRBJ2-7; the match to TRBD2 covers 10 bases. Germline CDR1 and CDR2: MNHNS and SASEGT. CDR3 size: 15 residues. V gave up 4 bases and J gave up 3 bases; unmatched junction bases: 6. CDR3 nucleotides: TGTGCCAGCAGTGTAACTAGCGGGGACTTCTACGAGCAGTACTTC. Protein sequence: CASSVTSGDFYEQYF.

This clonotype was observed many times. J is TRBJ2-3 and V is TRBV5-1; D gene ambiguous. This CDR3 has 14 residues. CDR1 SGHRS and CDR2 YFSETQ come from the germline V gene. V dropped 4 bases and J dropped 4 bases, with 13 bases sitting between them. In DNA form, the CDR3 reads TGCGCCAGCAGCCGAACGGAGCAAGCAGATACGCAGTATTTT. Translation: CASSRTEQADTQYF.

This clonotype has a count of ten or more. The V and J genes are TRBV11-2 and TRBJ2-1; D may be TRBD1 or TRBD2 (5 bases each). Trimming left V 5 bases short and J 4 bases short, with 18 bases between. Germline CDR1 and CDR2: SGHAT and FQNNGV. The CDR3 loop spans 16 amino acids. Written as DNA, the CDR3 is TGTGCCAGCAGCCAACACGAAGGGACGGGGTACAATGAGCAGTTCTTC. Translation: CASSQHEGTGYNEQFF.

A note on this clonotype: A junction end diverges from the germline sequence, so it may reflect a read error. This rearrangement joins TRBV5-1 to TRBJ2-1, with 12 positions matching TRBD2. CDR1 is SGHRS, CDR2 YFSETQ, per germline. This CDR3 contains 15 residues. As DNA, the CDR3 is TGCGCCAGCAGCTCAGCAGGAGAGACTAGCGGGAGCGGGGTCTTC. Encoded protein: CASSSAGETSGSGVF.

This chain connects TRBV30 to TRBJ1-5; no clear D. CDR1 and CDR2 (germline): GTSNPN, SVGIG (reference sequence). The CDR3 is 13 amino acids. The V end was cut by 2 bases, the J end by 5 bases, with 10 bases between. As DNA, the CDR3 is TGTGCCTGGAGTAGGACGGCGGATCAGCCCCAGCATTTT. Translation gives CAWSRTADQPQHF.

The chain is built from TRBV12-3 or TRBV12-4 and TRBJ2-7; D call uncertain. Trimming took 5 bases from V and 3 from J, leaving 8 bases between them. The length of the CDR3 is 12 residues. The CDR3 DNA is TGTGCCAGCAGTCCCCGATACTACGAGCAGTACTTC. Protein: CASSPRYYEQYF.

This clonotype was detected many times. This chain joins TRBV20-1 and TRBJ2-7; TRBD1 is a possible D gene (6 bases). V gave up 3 bases and J gave up 6 bases, with 24 bases separating them. Germline loops: CDR1 DFQATT, CDR2 SNEGSKA (reference sequence). The CDR3 consists of 16 residues. The DNA for the CDR3 is TGCAGTGCTAGTCCTCGTGACAGGCGGTTTGGAGGCGAGCAGTACTTC. Its translation is CSASPRDRRFGGEQYF.

This clonotype occurred a few times. V gene TRBV7-8 combines with J gene TRBJ2-1, with a weak D call TRBD2 (6 bases). CDR1 and CDR2 (germline): SGHVS, FQNEAQ. V lost 4 bases and J 4 bases, leaving 11 bases between the germline ends. The CDR3 is 14 amino acids. As DNA, the CDR3 is TGTGCCAGCAGCTCCCCGGAGGGTTACAATGAGCAGTTCTTC. Its protein product is CASSSPEGYNEQFF. The variable domain in full, with the rest retrieved from reference TRBV7-8 and TRBJ2-1, is GAGVSQSPRYKVAKRGQDVALRCDPISGHVSLFWYQQALGQGPEFLTYFQNEAQLDKSGLPSDRFFAERPEGSVSTLKIQRTQQEDSAVYLCASSSPEGYNEQFFGPGTRLTVL.

This clonotype has more than one count but fewer than ten. This chain links TRBV5-1 with TRBJ1-5; D is unresolved. The CDR3 totals 15 residues. V was cut by 0 bases and J by 4 bases, with 11 bases left in between. The V gene's germline CDR1 is SGHRS and CDR2 YFSETQ. The CDR3 loop is CASSLGDGLNQPQHF. In DNA, the CDR3 is TGCGCCAGCAGCTTGGGAGACGGCTTGAATCAGCCCCAGCATTTT.

At least ten counts were recorded for this clonotype. The rearrangement links TRBV24-1 to TRBJ2-2; D is unclear. V was pared by 4 bases and J by 5 bases, with 10 bases between. The CDR3 sequence is 14 residues long. Per the germline V gene, CDR1 is KGHDR and CDR2 is SFDVKD. CDR3 in DNA: TGTGCCACCAGTGACCGCAGTAGGACCGGGGAGCTGTTTTTT. This sequence encodes CATSDRSRTGELFF.

This clonotype was picked up many times. V and J are TRBV27 and TRBJ2-1; 9 bases fit TRBD2. The junction had 6 bases not matched to a gene; V was cut back by 5 bases and J by 4 bases. The germline gives CDR1 MNHEY, CDR2 SMNVEV (reference sequence). CDR3 length: 15 residues. Here the CDR3 DNA reads TGTGCCAGCAGTGTACCGGGACTAGCTTACAATGAGCAGTTCTTC. The encoded protein is CASSVPGLAYNEQFF.

This clonotype came up many times. This chain connects TRBV11-3 to TRBJ2-7; possible D gene TRBD1, 5 bases. Germline CDR1 reads SGHNT; CDR2 reads YENEEA. V lost 0 bases, J lost 2 bases, and 11 bases lay in between. This CDR3 is 15 amino acids long. The CDR3 nucleotides read TGTGCCAGCAGCTTAGATTCAGGGAACCCCTACGAGCAGTACTTC. It is translated as CASSLDSGNPYEQYF.

This clonotype came up many times. The chain recombines TRBV5-1 with TRBJ2-4, with 9 bases fitting TRBD1. Looked up from germline, CDR1 is SGHRS and CDR2 is YFSETQ. V dropped 0 bases and J dropped 11; count of bases not matched to a gene: 3. The CDR3 covers 13 residues. CDR3 bases: TGCGCCAGCAGCTTGGAACAGGGGGCTTTTCAGTACTTC. Translating it yields CASSLEQGAFQYF.

Worth noting for this clonotype: A much larger clone differs from this one at a single base, so this may be a read error. CDR3 nucleotides: TGTGCCAGCAGCTTAGGTAGGGATGGGCAGCTCTTC. As protein: CASSLGRDGQLF. J is TRBJ2-1 and V is TRBV7-3; D gene unclear. The CDR3 loop spans 12 amino acids. Germline V gene lookup returns CDR1 SGHTA and CDR2 FQGTGA.

This clonotype was seen only a few times. This chain links TRBV5-8 with TRBJ1-2; 10 bases map to TRBD1. The CDR3 has 15 amino acids. V dropped 0 bases and J dropped 4; count of bases not matched to a gene: 3. The germline CDR1 and CDR2 sequences are SGHTS and YDEGEE. The CDR3 here is CASSLAGQGSYGYTF. In DNA, the CDR3 is TGTGCCAGCAGCTTGGCGGGACAGGGGAGCTATGGCTACACCTTC.